The sequence of this T cell receptor beta chain was determined in a study of blood T cell repertoires in COVID-19. TCRdb keeps only in-frame clones here, not all; method: immunoSEQ multiplex PCR. The sample yields about 150,000 clones, roughly 87% seen once. V shed 0 bases and J shed 10 bases, with 12 bases lying between them. This CDR3 has 13 amino acids. The sample consisted of PBMCs or T cells enriched from blood (not recorded which). The chain carries TRBV12-3 or TRBV12-4 and TRBJ1-1, with D uncertain. This sequence originates from a woman aged 40 to 49 who had been exposed to COVID-19. CDR3 region: CASSLAPYSLAFF. CDR3 DNA: TGTGCCAGCAGTTTAGCGCCCTATTCGTTAGCTTTCTTT.